What follows is one T cell receptor (beta chain) and its context. The use of a sample-barcoded 5' primer and a J-beta primer mix characterized a second PCR of about 6 to 11 cycles. All samples gave at least 2.5 million CDR3-containing paired-end reads. TCRdb processed the 5' RACE reads anew with MiXCR; each CDR3 protein has one entry. The top ten clones hold 20% to 25% of a sample with about 970,000 distinct CDR3 sequences, approximately 50% of them seen once. Germline CDR1 and CDR2: DFQATT and SNEGSKA (reference sequence). J was trimmed by 5 bases and V by 6 bases; bases with no gene match: 14. The CDR3 has 15 residues. The data were taken from a study of blood T cells in healthy people across ages.

Specimen: blood. V is TRBV20-1 and J is TRBJ2-7; 9 bases line up with TRBD2. The sequence was collected from a woman aged 60 to 75 in good health. The CDR3 here is CSAAGSGSLTHEQYF. CDR3 DNA sequence: TGCAGTGCCGCCGGTAGCGGGAGTCTCACCCACGAGCAGTACTTC.